A single sample is the source of the 5 T cell receptor beta chains below, sequenced in a study of shared clonotypes between healthy human individuals. Assay: immunoSEQ multiplex PCR; the TCRdb copy retains only in-frame clones and omits some. The sample has about 1,500,000 clones; approximately 96% are singletons. The sequencing input was naive CD4+ T cells sorted from blood. Subset meaning: CD45RA+ positively selected. These TCRs come from a man between 25 and 39 years old in good health.

V gene TRBV7-3 combines with J gene TRBJ2-7; D remains ambiguous. The ends were cut back, 4 bases at V and 1 base at J, with 11 bases in the middle. Germline assignment: CDR1 SGHTA and CDR2 FQGTGA. The CDR3 extends over 14 amino acids. The CDR3 region has the DNA TGTGCCAGCAGCTCCCCCGAGACTTCCTACGAGCAGTACTTC. It yields the protein CASSSPETSYEQYF.

The chain employs TRBV7-2 and TRBJ2-5; D remains unclear. Trimming took 5 bases from V and 5 from J, leaving 15 bases between them. The CDR3 contains 14 residues. Germline-derived CDR1 and CDR2 are SGHTA and FQGNSA. The CDR3 loop reads CASSTTQRAETQYF. The CDR3 DNA reads as TGTGCCAGCAGCACAACTCAAAGGGCGGAGACCCAGTACTTC.

The CDR3 DNA is TGTGCCAGCAGTGAATATGGGTGGGGATTGAACAATGAGCAGTTCTTC. As protein: CASSEYGWGLNNEQFF. The rearrangement links TRBV25-1 to TRBJ2-1; D is uncertain. The germline V and J ends were trimmed by 0 bases and 5 bases, with 14 bases remaining between them. The CDR3 spans 16 residues. The germline V gene encodes CDR1 MGHDK and CDR2 SYGVNS.

The V call is TRBV9, the J call TRBJ2-1; tentative D call: TRBD2 (6 bases). Germline V gene lookup returns CDR1 SGDLS and CDR2 YYNGEE. The length of the CDR3 is 13 residues. V was clipped by 4 bases and J by 12 bases, with 17 bases between them. DNA of the CDR3: TGTGCCAGCAGCCCCCGGGAGTACGACGGGCAGTTCTTC. The encoded protein is CASSPREYDGQFF.

This clone has just one count. The chain links TRBV19 to TRBJ2-5, with D perhaps matching TRBD1 (6 bases). The length of the CDR3 is 17 residues. The germline V gene encodes CDR1 LNHDA and CDR2 SQIVND (reference sequence). Trimming removed 2 bases from V and 0 bases from J, with 16 bases in between. The CDR3 nucleotides are TGTGCCAGTAGTATACGGGGACACCAACGGTACCAAGAGACCCAGTACTTC. Encoded protein: CASSIRGHQRYQETQYF.